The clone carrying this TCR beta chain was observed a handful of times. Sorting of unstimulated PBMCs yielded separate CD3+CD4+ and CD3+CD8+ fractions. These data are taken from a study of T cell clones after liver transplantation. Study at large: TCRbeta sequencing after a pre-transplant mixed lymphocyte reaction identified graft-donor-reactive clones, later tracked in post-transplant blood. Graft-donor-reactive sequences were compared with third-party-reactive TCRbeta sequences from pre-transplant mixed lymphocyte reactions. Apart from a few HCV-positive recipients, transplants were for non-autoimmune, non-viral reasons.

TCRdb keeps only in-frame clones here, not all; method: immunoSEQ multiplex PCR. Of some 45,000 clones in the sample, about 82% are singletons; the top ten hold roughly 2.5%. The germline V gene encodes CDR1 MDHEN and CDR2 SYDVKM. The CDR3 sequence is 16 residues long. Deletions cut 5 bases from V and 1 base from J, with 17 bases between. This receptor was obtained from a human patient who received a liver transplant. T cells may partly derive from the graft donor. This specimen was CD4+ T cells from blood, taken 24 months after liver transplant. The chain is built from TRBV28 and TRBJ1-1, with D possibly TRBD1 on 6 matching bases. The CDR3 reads CASSKGRADRNTEAFF. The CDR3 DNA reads TGTGCCAGCAGTAAAGGTCGCGCGGACAGGAACACTGAAGCTTTCTTT. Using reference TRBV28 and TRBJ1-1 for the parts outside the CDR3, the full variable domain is DVKVTQSSRYLVKRTGEKVFLECVQDMDHENMFWYRQDPGLGLRLIYFSYDVKMKEKGDIPEGYSVSREKKERFSLILESASTNQTSMYLCASSKGRADRNTEAFFGQGTRLTVV.